The clone carrying this T cell receptor (beta chain) showed up just once. This CDR3 has 13 residues. The V end was cut by 0 bases, the J end by 6 bases, with 6 bases between. Germline CDR1 and CDR2: SGDLS and YYNGEE. The entry originates in a study of cytomegalovirus exposure and HLA in healthy donors. PCR involved 60 Vbeta and 13 Jbeta primers. TCRdb's table, derived via immunoSEQ multiplex PCR, lists solely in-frame clones and lacks some. The table includes 95,000 to 150,000 clones, 66% detected once. The chain couples TRBV9 to TRBJ1-4; D gene ambiguous. This sequence was found in a man aged 18 to 30 in good health and CMV-seronegative. The sample taken for sequencing was PBMCs. Here the CDR3 reads CASSVGGYEKLFF. CDR3 in DNA: TGTGCCAGCAGCGTAGGCGGCTATGAAAAACTGTTTTTT.